One T cell receptor beta chain is described in this entry. Its specificity is unknown. Adults with ileal or ileocolonic Crohn's disease and an indication for resection were eligible. These data are taken from a study of T cell repertoires in ileal Crohn's disease. Overall study context: Operated complications were stricturing disease (roughly 60%) and penetrating disease (about 40%).

The J segment lost 5 bases and the V segment lost 5 bases, leaving 7 bases of the junction unmatched. Per the germline V gene, CDR1 is LNHDA and CDR2 is SQIVND (reference sequence). The length of the CDR3 is 15 residues. Per sample, 400 to 550 nanograms of biopsy DNA were TCRB immunosequenced. The repertoire was sequenced with immunoSEQ multiplex PCR; TCRdb's copy has only in-frame clones and lacks some. The repertoire holds about 13,000 clones, with about 70% as singletons. Points from the study as a whole: Mucosal expansions were suggested to be mainly CD8 T cells.

The clonotype originates from an adult with Crohn's disease. This chain joins TRBV19 and TRBJ1-5, with 9 bases identical to TRBD1. The specimen sequenced was ileal tissue. CDR3 coding DNA: TGTGCCAGTAGTCAACAGACAGGGGGTCATCAGCCCCAGCATTTT. This sequence encodes CASSQQTGGHQPQHF.